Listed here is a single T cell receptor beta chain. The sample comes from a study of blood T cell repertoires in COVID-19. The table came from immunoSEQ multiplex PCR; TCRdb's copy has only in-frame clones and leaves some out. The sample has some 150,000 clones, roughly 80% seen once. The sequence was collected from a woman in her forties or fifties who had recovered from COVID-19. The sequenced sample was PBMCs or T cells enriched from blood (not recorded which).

The CDR3 loop reads CASSQGQGAPSSGYTF. CDR3 nucleotides: TGCGCCAGCAGCCAAGGCCAGGGGGCTCCGAGTAGCGGCTACACCTTC. The chain employs TRBV4-1 and TRBJ1-2, with 8 bases matching TRBD1. With 1 base clipped from V and 8 bases from J, the junction kept 12 bases outside the gene matches. The CDR3 sequence is 16 residues long. Germline CDR1 reads MGHRA; CDR2 reads YSYEKL.